This record covers a single T cell receptor (beta chain). This entry belongs to a study of cytomegalovirus exposure and HLA in healthy donors. Trimming removed 2 bases from V and 3 bases from J, with 11 bases in between. The germline V gene has CDR1 MNHEY and CDR2 SVGAGI. This CDR3 has 14 amino acids. Some clones are missing from TCRdb's copy, which holds only in-frame ones; the method was immunoSEQ multiplex PCR. The sample holds roughly 150,000 clones; roughly 91% are singletons and the top ten take around 3%. The V gene is TRBV6-5, the J gene TRBJ2-7; a possible D gene is TRBD2 (6 bases). This clonotype originated in a man between 18 and 29 years old in good health and CMV-seronegative. The specimen was PBMCs. CDR3 DNA sequence: TGTGCCAGCAGTTACGTCGGGAGCAACTACGAGCAGTACTTC. Amino acids: CASSYVGSNYEQYF.